The TCR beta chain described here comes from a study of OX40 agonist ivuxolimab in advanced cancers. Study in general: Melanoma, hepatocellular carcinoma, head and neck or renal cell cancer occurred in dose-escalation patients.

Assay used: immunoSEQ multiplex PCR; TCRdb lists only in-frame clones, some missing. The data contain tens of thousands of clones, 86% of them singletons. V lost 7 bases, J lost 1 base, and 3 bases stayed unmatched. Looked up from germline, CDR1 is ENHRY and CDR2 is SYGVKD. CDR3 length equals 14 residues. The sequencing used CD4+ or CD8+ T cells sorted from blood, collected in a trial of the OX40 agonist ivuxolimab. The rearrangement uses TRBV10-3 and TRBJ2-1; 8 bases map to TRBD1. The sequence came from an adult with an advanced solid tumor such as melanoma, head and neck, liver or kidney cancer. The CDR3 DNA sequence: TGTGCCATCAAGGGACAGGATTCCTACAATGAGCAGTTCTTC. Encoded protein: CAIKGQDSYNEQFF.